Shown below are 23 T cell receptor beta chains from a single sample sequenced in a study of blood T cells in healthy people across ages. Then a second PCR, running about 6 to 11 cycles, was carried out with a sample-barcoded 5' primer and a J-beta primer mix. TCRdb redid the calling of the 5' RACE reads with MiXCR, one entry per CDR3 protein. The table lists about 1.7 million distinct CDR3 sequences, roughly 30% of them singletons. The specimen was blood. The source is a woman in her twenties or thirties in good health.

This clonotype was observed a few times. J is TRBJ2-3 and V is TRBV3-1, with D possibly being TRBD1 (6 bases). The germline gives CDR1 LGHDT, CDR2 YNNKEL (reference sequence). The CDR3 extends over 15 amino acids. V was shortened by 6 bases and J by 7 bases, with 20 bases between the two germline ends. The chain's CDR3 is CASSRPGQKANTQYF. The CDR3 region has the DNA TGTGCCAGCAGTCGCCCGGGACAAAAGGCGAATACGCAGTATTTT.

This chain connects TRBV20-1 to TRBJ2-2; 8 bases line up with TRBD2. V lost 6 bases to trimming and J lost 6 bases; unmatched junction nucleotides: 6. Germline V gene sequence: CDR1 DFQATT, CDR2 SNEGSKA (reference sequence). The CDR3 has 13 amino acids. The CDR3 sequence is CSAKGAGAGELFF. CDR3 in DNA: TGCAGTGCAAAAGGAGCGGGGGCCGGGGAGCTGTTTTTT.

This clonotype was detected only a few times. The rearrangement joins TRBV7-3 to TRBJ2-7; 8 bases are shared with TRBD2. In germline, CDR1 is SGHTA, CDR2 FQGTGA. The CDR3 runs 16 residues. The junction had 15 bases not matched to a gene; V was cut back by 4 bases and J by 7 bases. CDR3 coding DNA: TGTGCCAGCAGCTCCTCGCGGGGGGCCGGCTTTAAGGAGCAGTACTTC. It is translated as CASSSSRGAGFKEQYF. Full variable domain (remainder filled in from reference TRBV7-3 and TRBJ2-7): GAGVSQTPSNKVTEKGKYVELRCDPISGHTALYWYRQSLGQGPEFLIYFQGTGAADDSGLPNDRFFAVRPEGSVSTLKIQRTERGDSAVYLCASSSSRGAGFKEQYFGPGTRLTVT.

The CDR3 reads CASSPTLTGYEQYF. CDR3 coding DNA: TGTGCCAGCTCACCAACATTAACCGGCTACGAGCAGTACTTC. The rearrangement joins TRBV18 to TRBJ2-7; D is uncertain. Trimming took 2 bases from V and 3 from J, leaving 11 bases between them. The CDR3 spans 14 residues. Germline values: CDR1 KGHSH, CDR2 LQKENI.

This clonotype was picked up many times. The CDR3 region is CSARTTSGFDYEQYF. For the CDR3, the DNA is TGCAGTGCTAGAACAACTAGCGGGTTTGACTACGAGCAGTACTTC. This chain links TRBV20-1 with TRBJ2-7; 9 positions match TRBD2. The J segment lost 3 bases and the V segment lost 2 bases, leaving 8 bases of the junction unmatched. From germline, CDR1 is DFQATT and CDR2 SNEGSKA (reference sequence). The CDR3 runs to 15 residues.

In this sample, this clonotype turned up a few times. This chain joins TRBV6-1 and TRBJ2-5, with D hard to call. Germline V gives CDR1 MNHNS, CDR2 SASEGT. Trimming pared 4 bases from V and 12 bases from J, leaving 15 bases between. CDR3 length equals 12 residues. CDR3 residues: CASSAIQDPKYF. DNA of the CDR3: TGTGCCAGCAGTGCTATCCAGGACCCCAAGTACTTC.

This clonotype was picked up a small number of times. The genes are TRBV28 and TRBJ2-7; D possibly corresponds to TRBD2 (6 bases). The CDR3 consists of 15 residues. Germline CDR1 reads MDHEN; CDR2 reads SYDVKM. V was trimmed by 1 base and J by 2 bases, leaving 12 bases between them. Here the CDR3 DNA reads TGTGCCAGCAGTTTATCTGGGGGGAGGACCTACGAGCAGTACTTC. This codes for CASSLSGGRTYEQYF. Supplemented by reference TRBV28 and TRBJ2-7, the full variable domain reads DVKVTQSSRYLVKRTGEKVFLECVQDMDHENMFWYRQDPGLGLRLIYFSYDVKMKEKGDIPEGYSVSREKKERFSLILESASTNQTSMYLCASSLSGGRTYEQYFGPGTRLTVT.

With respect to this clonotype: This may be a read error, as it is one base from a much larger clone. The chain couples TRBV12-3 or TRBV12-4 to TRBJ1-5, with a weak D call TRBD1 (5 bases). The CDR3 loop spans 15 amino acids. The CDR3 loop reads CACSARKGPTQPQHF. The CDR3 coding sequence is TGTGCCTGCAGTGCCCGTAAGGGGCCCACTCAGCCCCAGCATTTT.

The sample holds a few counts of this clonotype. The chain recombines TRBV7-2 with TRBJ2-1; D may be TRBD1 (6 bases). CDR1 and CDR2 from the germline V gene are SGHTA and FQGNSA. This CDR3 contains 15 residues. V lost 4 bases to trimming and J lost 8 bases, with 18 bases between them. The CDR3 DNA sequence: TGTGCCAGCAGCTCCGACAGGACTGGGTTTGATGAGCAGTTCTTC. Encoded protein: CASSSDRTGFDEQFF.

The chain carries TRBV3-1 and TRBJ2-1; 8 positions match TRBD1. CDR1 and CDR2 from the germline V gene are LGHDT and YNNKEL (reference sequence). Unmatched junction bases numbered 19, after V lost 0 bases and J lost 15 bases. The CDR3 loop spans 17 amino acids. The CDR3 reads CASSQDPSRTGSIFPFF. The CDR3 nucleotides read TGTGCCAGCAGCCAAGATCCCAGTAGGACAGGGTCTATTTTTCCGTTCTTC.

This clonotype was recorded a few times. The CDR3 sequence: CSAPRQRRTEAFF. CDR3 DNA sequence: TGCAGTGCCCCGAGACAGAGGAGAACTGAAGCTTTCTTT. V gene TRBV20-1 combines with J gene TRBJ1-1; the D gene is possibly TRBD1 (5 bases). The V gene lost 6 bases and the J gene lost 5 bases, with 16 bases spanning the gap. From germline, CDR1 is DFQATT and CDR2 SNEGSKA (reference sequence). This CDR3 contains 13 residues.

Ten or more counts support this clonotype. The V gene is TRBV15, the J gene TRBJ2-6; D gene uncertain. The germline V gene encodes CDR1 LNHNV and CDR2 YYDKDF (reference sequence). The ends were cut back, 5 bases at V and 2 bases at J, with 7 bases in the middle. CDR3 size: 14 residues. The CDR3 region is CATSAPAGANVLTF. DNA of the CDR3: TGTGCCACCAGCGCTCCGGCTGGGGCCAACGTCCTGACTTTC.

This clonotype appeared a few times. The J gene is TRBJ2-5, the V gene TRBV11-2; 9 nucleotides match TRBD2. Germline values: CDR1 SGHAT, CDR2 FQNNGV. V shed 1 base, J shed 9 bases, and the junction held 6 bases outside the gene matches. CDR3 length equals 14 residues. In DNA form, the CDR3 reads TGTGCCAGCAGCTTAGGCGGGGGGGCCTCGGCCCAGTACTTC. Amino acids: CASSLGGGASAQYF.

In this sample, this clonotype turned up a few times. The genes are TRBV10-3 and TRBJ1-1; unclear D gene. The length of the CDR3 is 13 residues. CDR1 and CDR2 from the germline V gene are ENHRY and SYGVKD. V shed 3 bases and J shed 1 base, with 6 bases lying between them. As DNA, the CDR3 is TGTGCCATCAGTGAAACGCCGAACACTGAAGCTTTCTTT. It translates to CAISETPNTEAFF.

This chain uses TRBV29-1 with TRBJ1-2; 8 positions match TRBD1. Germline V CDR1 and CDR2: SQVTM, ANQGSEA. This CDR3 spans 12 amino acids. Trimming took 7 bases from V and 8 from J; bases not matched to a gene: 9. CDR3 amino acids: CSATGDPLGYTF. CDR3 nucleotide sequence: TGCAGCGCGACAGGGGATCCCCTCGGCTACACCTTC. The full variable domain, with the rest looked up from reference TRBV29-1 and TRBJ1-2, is SAVISQKPSRDICQRGTSLTIQCQVDSQVTMMFWYRQQPGQSLTLIATANQGSEATYESGFVIDKFPISRPNLTFSTLTVSNMSPEDSSIYLCSATGDPLGYTFGSGTRLTVV.

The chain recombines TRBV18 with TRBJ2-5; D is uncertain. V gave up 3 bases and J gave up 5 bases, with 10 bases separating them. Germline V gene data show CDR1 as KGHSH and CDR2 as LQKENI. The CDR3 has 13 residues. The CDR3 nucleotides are TGTGCCAGCTCACCGCCGAGCTACGAGACCCAGTACTTC. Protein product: CASSPPSYETQYF.

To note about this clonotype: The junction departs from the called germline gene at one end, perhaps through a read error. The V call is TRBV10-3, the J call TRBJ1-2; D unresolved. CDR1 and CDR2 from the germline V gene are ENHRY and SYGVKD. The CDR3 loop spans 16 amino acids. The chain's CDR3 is CAISETNSGEGYGCTF. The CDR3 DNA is TGTGCCATCAGTGAGACCAACTCCGGGGAGGGTTATGGCTGCACCTTC.

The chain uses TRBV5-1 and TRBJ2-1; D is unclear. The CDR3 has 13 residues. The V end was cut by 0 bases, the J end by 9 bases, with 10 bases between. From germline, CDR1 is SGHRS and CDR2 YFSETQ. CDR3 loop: CASSLEASTEQFF. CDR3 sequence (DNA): TGCGCCAGCAGCTTGGAGGCGTCAACTGAGCAGTTCTTC. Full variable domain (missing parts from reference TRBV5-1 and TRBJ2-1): KAGVTQTPRYLIKTRGQQVTLSCSPISGHRSVSWYQQTPGQGLQFLFEYFSETQRNKGNFPGRFSGRQFSNSRSEMNVSTLELGDSALYLCASSLEASTEQFFGPGTRLTVL.

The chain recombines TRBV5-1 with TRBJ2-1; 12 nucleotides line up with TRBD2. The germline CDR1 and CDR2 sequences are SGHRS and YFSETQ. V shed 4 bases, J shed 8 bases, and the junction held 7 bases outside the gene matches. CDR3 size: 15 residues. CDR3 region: CASSIRLAGEDEQFF. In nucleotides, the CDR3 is TGCGCCAGCAGCATCCGACTAGCGGGGGAAGATGAGCAGTTCTTC.

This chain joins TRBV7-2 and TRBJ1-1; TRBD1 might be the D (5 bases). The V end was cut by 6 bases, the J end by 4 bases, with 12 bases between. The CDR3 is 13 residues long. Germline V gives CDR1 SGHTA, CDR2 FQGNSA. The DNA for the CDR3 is TGTGCCAGCAGTCGACGGGGGATCACTGAAGCTTTCTTT. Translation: CASSRRGITEAFF. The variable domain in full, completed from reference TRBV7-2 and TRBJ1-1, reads GAGVSQSPSNKVTEKGKDVELRCDPISGHTALYWYRQSLGQGLEFLIYFQGNSAPDKSGLPSDRFSAERTGGSVSTLTIQRTQQEDSAVYLCASSRRGITEAFFGQGTRLTVV.

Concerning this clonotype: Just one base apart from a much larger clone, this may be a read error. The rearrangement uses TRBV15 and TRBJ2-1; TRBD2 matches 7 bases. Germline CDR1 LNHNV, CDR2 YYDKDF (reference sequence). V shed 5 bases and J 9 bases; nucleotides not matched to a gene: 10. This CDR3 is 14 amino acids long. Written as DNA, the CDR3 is TGTGCCACCAGCTTGGCGGGGGAAATTCGTGAGCAGTTCTTC. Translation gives CATSLAGEIREQFF.

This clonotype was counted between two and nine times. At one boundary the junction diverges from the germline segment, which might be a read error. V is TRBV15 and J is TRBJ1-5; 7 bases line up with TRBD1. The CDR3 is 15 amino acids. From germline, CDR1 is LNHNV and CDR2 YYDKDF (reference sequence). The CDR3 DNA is TGTGCCACCAGCAGGGTCCCACAGGGGAATAAGCCTCAGCATTTT. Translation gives CATSRVPQGNKPQHF.

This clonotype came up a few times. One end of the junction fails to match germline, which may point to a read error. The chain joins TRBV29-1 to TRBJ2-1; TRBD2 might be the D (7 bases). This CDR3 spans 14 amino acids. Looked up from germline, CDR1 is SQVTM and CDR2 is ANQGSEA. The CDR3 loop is CSARGGAARNEQFF. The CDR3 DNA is TGCAGCGCTAGGGGGGGGGCGGCGAGGAATGAACAGTTCTTC.